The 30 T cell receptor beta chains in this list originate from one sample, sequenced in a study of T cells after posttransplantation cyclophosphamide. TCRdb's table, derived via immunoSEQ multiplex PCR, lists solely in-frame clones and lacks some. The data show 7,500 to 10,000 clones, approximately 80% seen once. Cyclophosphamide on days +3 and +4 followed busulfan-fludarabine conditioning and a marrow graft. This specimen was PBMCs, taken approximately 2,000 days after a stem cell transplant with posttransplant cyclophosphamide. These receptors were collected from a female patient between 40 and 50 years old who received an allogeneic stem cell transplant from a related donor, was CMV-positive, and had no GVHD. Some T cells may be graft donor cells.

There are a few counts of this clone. CDR3 in DNA: TGTGCCAGCAGGCTGACAGGGCGATCCTACAATGAGCAGTTCTTC. Translation: CASRLTGRSYNEQFF. The V gene is TRBV27, the J gene TRBJ2-1, with 7 bases lining up with TRBD1. Unmatched junction bases numbered 6, after V lost 6 bases and J lost 1 base. Germline values: CDR1 MNHEY, CDR2 SMNVEV (reference sequence). This CDR3 has 15 amino acids.

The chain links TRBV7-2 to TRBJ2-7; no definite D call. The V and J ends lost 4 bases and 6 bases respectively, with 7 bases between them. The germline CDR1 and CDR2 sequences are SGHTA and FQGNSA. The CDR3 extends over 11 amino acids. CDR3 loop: CASSSKFEQYF. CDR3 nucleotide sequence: TGTGCCAGCAGCTCAAAATTCGAGCAGTACTTC.

The CDR3 DNA is TGTGCCAGCAGTCGCGGACTAGGATACACCGGGGAGCTGTTTTTT. It translates to CASSRGLGYTGELFF. This chain connects TRBV2 to TRBJ2-2, with 7 bases lining up with TRBD2. The junction had 6 bases not matched to a gene; V was cut back by 5 bases and J by 3 bases. Germline V gene sequence: CDR1 SNHLY, CDR2 FYNNEI. This CDR3 has 15 residues.

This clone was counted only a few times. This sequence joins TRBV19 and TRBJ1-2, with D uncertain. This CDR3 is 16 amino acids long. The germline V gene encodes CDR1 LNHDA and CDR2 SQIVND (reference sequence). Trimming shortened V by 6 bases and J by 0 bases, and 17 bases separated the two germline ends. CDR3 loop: CASRKTRQSTNYGYTF. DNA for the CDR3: TGTGCCAGTAGGAAGACACGGCAAAGTACTAACTATGGCTACACCTTC.

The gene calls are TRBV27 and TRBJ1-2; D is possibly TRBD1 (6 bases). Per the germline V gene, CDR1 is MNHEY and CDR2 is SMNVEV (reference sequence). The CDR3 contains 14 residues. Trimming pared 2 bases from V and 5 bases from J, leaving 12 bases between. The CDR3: CASSLTGGLYGYTF. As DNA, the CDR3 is TGTGCCAGCAGTTTAACGGGGGGGCTATATGGCTACACCTTC.

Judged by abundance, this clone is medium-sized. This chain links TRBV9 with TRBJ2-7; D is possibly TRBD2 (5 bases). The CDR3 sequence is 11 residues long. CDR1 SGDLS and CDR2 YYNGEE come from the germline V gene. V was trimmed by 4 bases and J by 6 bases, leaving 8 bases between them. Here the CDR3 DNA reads TGTGCCAGCAGCTTAGGAGGCGAGCAGTACTTC. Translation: CASSLGGEQYF.

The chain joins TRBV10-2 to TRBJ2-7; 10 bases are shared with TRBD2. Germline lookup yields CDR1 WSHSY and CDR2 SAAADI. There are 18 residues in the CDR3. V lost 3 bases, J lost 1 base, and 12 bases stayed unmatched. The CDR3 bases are TGCGCCAGCAGTGAAATTTGGTCTAGCGGGGGCACATCCTACGAGCAGTACTTC. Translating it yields CASSEIWSSGGTSYEQYF.

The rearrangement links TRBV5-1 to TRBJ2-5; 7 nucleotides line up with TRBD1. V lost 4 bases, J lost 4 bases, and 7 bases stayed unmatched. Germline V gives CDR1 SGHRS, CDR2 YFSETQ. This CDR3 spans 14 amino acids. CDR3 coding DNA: TGCGCCAGCAGCCTCTTAGGGGGCCGAGAGACCCAGTACTTC. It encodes CASSLLGGRETQYF.

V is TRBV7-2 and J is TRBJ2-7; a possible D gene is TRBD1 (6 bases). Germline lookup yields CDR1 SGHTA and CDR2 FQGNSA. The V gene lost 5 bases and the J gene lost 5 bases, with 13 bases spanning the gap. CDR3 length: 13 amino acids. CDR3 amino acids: CASSSHRDHEQYF. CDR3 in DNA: TGTGCCAGCAGCAGCCACAGGGACCACGAGCAGTACTTC.

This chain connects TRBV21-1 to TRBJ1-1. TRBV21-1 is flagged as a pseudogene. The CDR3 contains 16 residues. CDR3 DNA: TGTGCCAGCAGAGGGGGGACGGGGGGATTGAACACTGAAGCTTTCTTT. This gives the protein CASRGGTGGLNTEAFF.

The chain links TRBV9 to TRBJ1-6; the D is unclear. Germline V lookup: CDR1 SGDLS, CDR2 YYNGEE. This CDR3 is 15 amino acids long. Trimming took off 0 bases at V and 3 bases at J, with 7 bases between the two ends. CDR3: CASSVAAYYNSPLHF. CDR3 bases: TGTGCCAGCAGCGTAGCCGCCTACTATAATTCACCCCTCCACTTT.

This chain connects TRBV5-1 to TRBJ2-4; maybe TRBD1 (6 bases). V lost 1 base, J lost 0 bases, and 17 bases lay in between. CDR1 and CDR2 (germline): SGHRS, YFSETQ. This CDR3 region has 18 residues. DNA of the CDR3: TGCGCCAGCAGCTTGAAACCAGGGGCCCAACTAGCCAAAAACATTCAGTACTTC. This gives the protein CASSLKPGAQLAKNIQYF.

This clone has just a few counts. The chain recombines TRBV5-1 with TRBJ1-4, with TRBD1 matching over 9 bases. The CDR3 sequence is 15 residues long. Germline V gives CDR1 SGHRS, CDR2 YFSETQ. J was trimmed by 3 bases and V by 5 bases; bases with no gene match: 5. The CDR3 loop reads CASRFGQGSNEKLFF. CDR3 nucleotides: TGCGCCAGCAGGTTCGGACAGGGGTCTAATGAAAAACTGTTTTTT.

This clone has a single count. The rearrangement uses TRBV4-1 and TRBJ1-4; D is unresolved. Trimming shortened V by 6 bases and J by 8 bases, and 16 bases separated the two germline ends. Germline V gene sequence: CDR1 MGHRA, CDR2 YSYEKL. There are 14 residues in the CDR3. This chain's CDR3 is CASSPEEGIEKLFF. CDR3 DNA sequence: TGCGCCAGCAGTCCCGAGGAAGGAATCGAAAAACTGTTTTTT.

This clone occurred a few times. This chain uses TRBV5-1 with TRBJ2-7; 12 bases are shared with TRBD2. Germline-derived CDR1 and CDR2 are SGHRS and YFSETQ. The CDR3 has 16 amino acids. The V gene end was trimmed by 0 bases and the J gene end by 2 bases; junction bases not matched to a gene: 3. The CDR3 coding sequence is TGCGCCAGCAGCTTGGGAACTAGCGGGGGGACCTACGAGCAGTACTTC. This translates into CASSLGTSGGTYEQYF.

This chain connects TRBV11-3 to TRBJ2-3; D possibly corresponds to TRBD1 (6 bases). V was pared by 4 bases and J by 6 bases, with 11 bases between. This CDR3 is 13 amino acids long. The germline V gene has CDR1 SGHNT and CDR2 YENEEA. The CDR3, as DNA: TGTGCCAGCAGCTCAGGACAGCCGGATACGCAGTATTTT. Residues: CASSSGQPDTQYF.

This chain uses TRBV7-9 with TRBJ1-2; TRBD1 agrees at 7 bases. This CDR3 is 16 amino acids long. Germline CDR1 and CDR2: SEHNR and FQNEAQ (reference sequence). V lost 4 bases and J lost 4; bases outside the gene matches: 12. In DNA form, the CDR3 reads TGTGCCAGCAGCTCCATTAATCGACAGGGCCTCTATGGCTACACCTTC. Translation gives CASSSINRQGLYGYTF.

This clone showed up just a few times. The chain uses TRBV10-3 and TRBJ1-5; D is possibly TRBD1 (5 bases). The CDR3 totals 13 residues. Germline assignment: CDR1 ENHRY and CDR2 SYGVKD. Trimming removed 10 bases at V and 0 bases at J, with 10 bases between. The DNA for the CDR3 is TGTGCCACCACGGACACTAGCAATCAGCCCCAGCATTTT. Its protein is CATTDTSNQPQHF.

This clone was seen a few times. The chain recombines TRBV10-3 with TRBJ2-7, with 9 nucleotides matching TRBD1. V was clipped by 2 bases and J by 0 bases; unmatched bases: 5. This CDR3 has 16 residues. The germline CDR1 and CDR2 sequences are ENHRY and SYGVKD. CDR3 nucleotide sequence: TGTGCCATCAGTGAGGACGGGACAGGGAGCTCCTACGAGCAGTACTTC. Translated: CAISEDGTGSSYEQYF.

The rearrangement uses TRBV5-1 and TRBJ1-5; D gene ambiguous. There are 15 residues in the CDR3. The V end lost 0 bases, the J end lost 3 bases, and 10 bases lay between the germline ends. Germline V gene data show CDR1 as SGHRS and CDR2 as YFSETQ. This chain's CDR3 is CASSLGSGPNQPQHF. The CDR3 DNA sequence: TGCGCCAGCAGCTTGGGCAGCGGACCCAATCAGCCCCAGCATTTT.

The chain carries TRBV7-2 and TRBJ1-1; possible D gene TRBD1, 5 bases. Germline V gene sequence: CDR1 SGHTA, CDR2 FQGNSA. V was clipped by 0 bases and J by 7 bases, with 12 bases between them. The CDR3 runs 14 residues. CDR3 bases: TGTGCCAGCAGCTTAGCGGAGGGGCCGGTTGAAGCTTTCTTT. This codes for CASSLAEGPVEAFF.

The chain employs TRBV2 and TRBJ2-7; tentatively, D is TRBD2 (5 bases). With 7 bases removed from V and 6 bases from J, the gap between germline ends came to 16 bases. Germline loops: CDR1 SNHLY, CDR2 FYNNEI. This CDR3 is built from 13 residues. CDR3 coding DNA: TGTGCCAGCACGCCGAGGGCGGCCCGCGAGCAGTACTTC. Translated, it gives CASTPRAAREQYF. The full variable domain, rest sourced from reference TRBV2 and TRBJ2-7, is EPEVTQTPSHQVTQMGQEVILRCVPISNHLYFYWYRQILGQKVEFLVSFYNNEISEKSEIFDDQFSVERPDGSNFTLKIRSTKLEDSAMYFCASTPRAAREQYFGPGTRLTVT.

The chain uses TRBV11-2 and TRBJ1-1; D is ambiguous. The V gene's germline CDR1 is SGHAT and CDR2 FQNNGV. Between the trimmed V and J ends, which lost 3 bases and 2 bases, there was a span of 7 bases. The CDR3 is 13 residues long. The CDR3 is CASSFVSNTEAFF. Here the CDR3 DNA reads TGTGCCAGCAGCTTTGTCAGTAACACTGAAGCTTTCTTT.

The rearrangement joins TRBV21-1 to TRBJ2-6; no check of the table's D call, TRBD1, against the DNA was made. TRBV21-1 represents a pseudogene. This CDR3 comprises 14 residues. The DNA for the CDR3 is TGTGCCAGGGACAGGGGGGCTGGGGCCAACGTCCTGACTTTC. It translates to CARDRGAGANVLTF.

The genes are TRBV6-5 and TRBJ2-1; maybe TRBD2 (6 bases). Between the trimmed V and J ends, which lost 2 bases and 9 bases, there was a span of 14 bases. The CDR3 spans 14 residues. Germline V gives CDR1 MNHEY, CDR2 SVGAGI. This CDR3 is CASSYRGLSVEQFF. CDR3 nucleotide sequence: TGTGCCAGCAGTTACAGGGGACTCTCCGTTGAGCAGTTCTTC.

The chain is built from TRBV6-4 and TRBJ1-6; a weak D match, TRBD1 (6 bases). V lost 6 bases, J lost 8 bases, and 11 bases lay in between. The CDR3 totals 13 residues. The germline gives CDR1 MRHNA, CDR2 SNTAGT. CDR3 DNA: TGTGCCAGCAGAGAGGGGGGGGATTCACCCCTCCACTTT. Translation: CASREGGDSPLHF.

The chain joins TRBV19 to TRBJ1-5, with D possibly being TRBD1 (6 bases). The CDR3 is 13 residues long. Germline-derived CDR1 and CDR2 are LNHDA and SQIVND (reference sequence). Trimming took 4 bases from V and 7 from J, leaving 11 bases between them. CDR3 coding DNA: TGTGCCAGTAGTACACAGGGTGCGCAGCCCCAGCATTTT. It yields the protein CASSTQGAQPQHF.

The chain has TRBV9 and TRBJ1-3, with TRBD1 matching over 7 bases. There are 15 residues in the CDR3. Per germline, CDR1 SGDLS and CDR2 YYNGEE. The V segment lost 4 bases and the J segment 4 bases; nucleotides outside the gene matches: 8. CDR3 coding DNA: TGTGCCAGCAGCCCCAGACAGGGAGCGGGAAACACCATATATTTT. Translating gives CASSPRQGAGNTIYF.

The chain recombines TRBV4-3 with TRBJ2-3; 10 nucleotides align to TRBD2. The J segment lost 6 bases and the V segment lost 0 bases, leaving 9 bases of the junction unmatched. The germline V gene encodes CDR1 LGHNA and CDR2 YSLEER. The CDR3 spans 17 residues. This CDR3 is CASSQDSGGLRRDTQYF. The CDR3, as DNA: TGCGCCAGCAGCCAAGATAGCGGGGGGTTAAGACGCGATACGCAGTATTTT.

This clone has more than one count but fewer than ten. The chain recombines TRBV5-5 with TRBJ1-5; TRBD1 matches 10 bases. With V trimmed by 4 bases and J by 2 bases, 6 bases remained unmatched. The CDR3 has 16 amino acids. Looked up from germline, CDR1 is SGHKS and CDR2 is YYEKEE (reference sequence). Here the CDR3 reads CASSPRQGAGNQPQHF. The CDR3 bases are TGTGCCAGCAGCCCTAGACAGGGGGCAGGCAATCAGCCCCAGCATTTT.